These T cell receptor beta chains were read from a single sample in a study of beta chain features in type 1 diabetes. Profiled with immunoSEQ multiplex PCR; TCRdb holds only in-frame clones, not every one. The sample contains approximately 150,000 clones, approximately 62% of which appear only once. Sequencing was performed on naive CD4+ T cells from blood. The receptors were gathered from a man aged 25 to 45 with type 1 diabetes. Both conserved end residues are part of each CDR3. D genes are given only for firm matches. The size field is filled for only some rows; it gives once, few, many or a size class.

v_gene,j_gene,d_gene,abundance,CDR3nt,CDR3aa
TRBV7-2,TRBJ2-7,.,.,TGTGCCAGCAGCTCCGTGGTTGGCGAGCAGTACTTC,CASSSVVGEQYF
TRBV5-1,TRBJ2-2,.,.,TGCGCCAGCAGCTTGTCCGGACGGGGGAACACCGGGGAGCTGTTTTTT,CASSLSGRGNTGELFF
TRBV11-2,TRBJ2-5,.,.,TGTGCCAGCAGCCAGACGAGCAGGCAAGAGACCCAGTACTTC,CASSQTSRQETQYF
TRBV7-9,TRBJ1-1,.,few,TGTGCCAGTCGGATAGGGAGGACTGAAGCTTTCTTT,CASRIGRTEAFF
TRBV30,TRBJ2-7,.,.,TGTGCCTGGAAGACCGGGGGAACCAACTCCTACGAGCAGTACTTC,CAWKTGGTNSYEQYF
TRBV11-2,TRBJ1-6,.,.,TGTGCCAGCAGCTTAGCCGGGGGATATATAAGTTCACCCCTCCACTTT,CASSLAGGYISSPLHF
TRBV25-1,TRBJ2-3,.,.,TGTGCCAGCAGTGATGTCCAAGGAGAGTATTTT,CASSDVQGEYF
TRBV9,TRBJ1-2,TRBD1,few,TGTGCCAGCAGCATGGGACAGGAATATGGCTACACCTTC,CASSMGQEYGYTF
TRBV18,TRBJ1-5,TRBD1,.,TGTGCCAGCTCACCAGGACAGGATCAGCCCCAGCATTTT,CASSPGQDQPQHF
TRBV7-9,TRBJ1-2,.,.,TGTGCCAGCAGTTCTTATGGCTACACCTTC,CASSSYGYTF
TRBV7-2,TRBJ2-3,.,.,TGTGCCAGCAGCTGGGACTCTGCTAGCACAGATACGCAGTATTTT,CASSWDSASTDTQYF
TRBV20-1,TRBJ2-1,.,.,TGCAGTGCCATAGGGAATGAGCAGTTCTTC,CSAIGNEQFF
TRBV29-1,TRBJ2-7,TRBD2,few,TGCAGCGTTTTGTTTGGACTAGCGGGGGCCTACGAGCAGTACTTC,CSVLFGLAGAYEQYF
TRBV4-3,TRBJ2-3,.,.,TGCGCCAGCAGCCAAGAATGGACAAACACAGATACGCAGTATTTT,CASSQEWTNTDTQYF
TRBV7-9,TRBJ2-1,.,.,TGTGCCAGCAGCCAACCATCGGGGATGGTACGGCAGTTCTTC,CASSQPSGMVRQFF
TRBV7-8,TRBJ2-3,TRBD2,.,TGTGCCAGCAGCTTAGTCCGCCCGTGGGGGGGTACGCAGTATTTT,CASSLVRPWGGTQYF
TRBV5-6,TRBJ2-7,.,.,TGTGCCAGCAGCTTGGAATGGACCGGGACCCCTTCCTACGAGCAGTACTTC,CASSLEWTGTPSYEQYF
TRBV4-3,TRBJ2-7,TRBD1,.,TGCGCCAGCAGCCAAGATCGAGGGACAGGGAATACCTACGAGCAGTACTTC,CASSQDRGTGNTYEQYF
TRBV7-9,TRBJ1-2,.,.,TGTGCCAGCAGCATTAGCTTCCAGGGAGCCTATGGCTACACCTTC,CASSISFQGAYGYTF
TRBV6-6,TRBJ1-4,.,.,TGTGCCAGCAGTTACGACAGGTTCGGGGAAAAACTGTTTTTT,CASSYDRFGEKLFF
TRBV29-1,TRBJ1-5,.,few,TGCAGCGTTGAAGGGAACGGTCAGCCCCAGCATTTT,CSVEGNGQPQHF
TRBV29-1,TRBJ2-5,TRBD1,few,TGCAGCGTCCCGACAGGGTTCCAAGAGACCCAGTACTTC,CSVPTGFQETQYF
TRBV30,TRBJ2-3,TRBD1,.,TGTGCCTGGAGTGTACAGGGGAAGCAGTATTTT,CAWSVQGKQYF
TRBV9,TRBJ1-1,.,.,TGTGCCAGCAGCCCCTCGGACACTGAAGCTTTCTTT,CASSPSDTEAFF